Following are 27 T cell receptor beta chains from one sample sequenced in a study of Tregs in tolerant kidney transplant recipients. Data came from immunoSEQ multiplex PCR; TCRdb stores just in-frame clones and leaves some out. The sample includes 48,000 or so clones. This specimen consisted of CD4+ T cells from blood, obtained before the transplant. Source of these receptors: a human donor who received a combined kidney and bone marrow transplant.

With respect to this clone: The CDR3 end lies 3 residues beyond the end of the read and is filled in from the germline J gene. V gene TRBV7-9 combines with J gene TRBJ1-2, with D possibly matching TRBD1 (6 bases). V shed 5 bases and J shed 4 bases, with 8 bases lying between them. The length of the CDR3 is 12 residues. CDR1 SEHNR and CDR2 FQNEAQ come from the germline V gene (reference sequence). The CDR3 sequence is CASSRDIYGYTF. Partial CDR3 DNA: TGTGCCAGCAGCCGGGACATCTATGGC.

Points on this clone: The sequence runs out 3 residues before the end of the CDR3; the remainder is reconstructed from the germline J gene. The chain joins TRBV19 to TRBJ2-1; 15 nucleotides agree with TRBD2. There are 15 residues in the CDR3. The V segment lost 5 bases and the J segment 6 bases; nucleotides outside the gene matches: 2. Germline V gene lookup returns CDR1 LNHDA and CDR2 SQIVND (reference sequence). The CDR3 is CASSAGLAGGNEQFF. The DNA read from the CDR3 is TGTGCCAGTAGTGCGGGACTAGCGGGAGGCAATGAG. The full variable domain, in which reference TRBV19 and TRBJ2-1 provide the parts outside the CDR3, is DGGITQSPKYLFRKEGQNVTLSCEQNLNHDAMYWYRQDPGQGLRLIYYSQIVNDFQKGDIAEGYSVSREKKESFPLTVTSAQKNPTAFYLCASSAGLAGGNEQFFGPGTRLTVL.

In the case of this clone: With the read ending 3 residues before the CDR3 end, the germline J gene is used to fill in that end. The chain joins TRBV20-1 to TRBJ2-7; D gene unclear. This CDR3 region has 12 residues. Germline lookup yields CDR1 DFQATT and CDR2 SNEGSKA (reference sequence). V gave up 6 bases and J gave up 1 base, with 10 bases separating them. The CDR3 loop reads CSARYRSYEQYF. The covered CDR3 bases are TGCAGTGCCCGTTATCGGTCCTACGAG.

CDR3 sequence reads: CASKGNEGLGRKTQYF. The sequenced CDR3 bases are TGTGCCAGTAAAGGCAACGAGGGGTTAGGCAGAAAGACC. The genes are TRBV19 and TRBJ2-5; D is tentatively TRBD1 or TRBD2 (5 bases each). From the germline J gene comes the end of the CDR3, since the read stops 3 residues before it. CDR3 length: 16 amino acids. Germline CDR1 reads LNHDA; CDR2 reads SQIVND (reference sequence). V gave up 7 bases and J gave up 6 bases, with 24 bases separating them.

Comments on this clone: The read comes to an end 3 residues before the CDR3 does, leaving the germline J gene to fill in the end. The V gene is TRBV5-5, the J gene TRBJ1-1, with D possibly being TRBD1 (6 bases). V was shortened by 2 bases and J by 5 bases, with 13 bases between the two germline ends. CDR1 is SGHKS and CDR2 is YYEKEE in the germline V gene (reference sequence). The CDR3 is 14 amino acids. CDR3 loop: CASSFAPQGTEAFF. Partial CDR3 DNA: TGTGCCAGCAGCTTCGCCCCACAGGGAACTGAA.

About this clone: The sequence runs out 3 residues before the end of the CDR3; the remainder is reconstructed from the germline J gene. This chain joins TRBV20-1 and TRBJ2-7, with TRBD2 as a possible D gene (7 bases). The CDR3 has 12 amino acids. V lost 3 bases to trimming and J lost 5 bases, with 11 bases between them. Germline V gene sequence: CDR1 DFQATT, CDR2 SNEGSKA (reference sequence). CDR3 DNA, as far as it was read: TGCAGTGCTAGCGCGGGGGCCCACGAG. Translated: CSASAGAHE. The CDR3 in full is CSASAGAHEQYF.

Points on this clone: The read comes to an end 3 residues before the CDR3 does, leaving the germline J gene to fill in the end. The chain employs TRBV20-1 and TRBJ2-1, with TRBD2 identical over 10 bases. After removal of 3 bases from V and 7 bases from J, the junction contained 9 bases not matched to a gene. The CDR3 extends over 15 amino acids. Germline CDR1 and CDR2: DFQATT and SNEGSKA (reference sequence). CDR3 in amino acids: CSASSSGSGRNEQFF. The part of the CDR3 DNA that was read is TGCAGTGCTAGCTCATCGGGTAGCGGGAGGAATGAG.

As for this clone: Read data end 3 residues before the CDR3 end; the end is taken from the germline J gene. The gene calls are TRBV7-9 and TRBJ2-7; 7 bases are shared with TRBD2. This CDR3 is 15 amino acids long. CDR1 is SEHNR, CDR2 FQNEAQ, per germline (reference sequence). Losses at the gene ends were 1 base for V and 6 bases for J; bases not matched to a gene: 9. The CDR3 reads CASSLEVGGVLEQYF. The CDR3 bases that were read are TGTGCCAGCAGCTTAGAGGTTGGGGGGGTTCTCGAG.

The DNA read from the CDR3 is TGTGCCTGGAGTAGGTTTTACGAG. It is translated as CAWSRFYE. In full, the CDR3 is CAWSRFYEQYF. The rearrangement joins TRBV30 to TRBJ2-7; D unresolved. The CDR3 extends 3 residues past the end of the read, so its final part is completed from the germline J gene. The CDR3 length is 11 residues. Looked up from germline, CDR1 is GTSNPN and CDR2 is SVGIG (reference sequence). Trimming took off 2 bases at V and 4 bases at J, with 6 bases between the two ends.

The covered CDR3 bases are TGTGCCAGCTCACCACTACGACAGGCTGGCATGAACACTGAA. It translates to CASSPLRQAGMNTE. The entire CDR3 reads CASSPLRQAGMNTEAFF. V and J are TRBV18 and TRBJ1-1; maybe TRBD1 (6 bases). From the germline J gene comes the end of the CDR3, since the read stops 3 residues before it. This CDR3 is 17 amino acids long. V shed 1 base and J shed 0 bases, with 15 bases lying between them. Germline V gene data show CDR1 as KGHSH and CDR2 as LQKENI.

A remark on this clone: The read is 3 residues too short to cover the CDR3 end, so that end is filled in from the germline J gene. The V gene is TRBV18, the J gene TRBJ2-5; D possibly corresponds to TRBD1 (6 bases). CDR1 KGHSH and CDR2 LQKENI come from the germline V gene. CDR3 length: 16 residues. Trimming stripped 1 base from V and 0 bases from J, with 12 bases between. The sequenced CDR3 bases are TGTGCCAGCTCACCACTGAGGCAGGGGAACCAAGAGACC. It specifies CASSPLRQGNQET. The complete CDR3 sequence is CASSPLRQGNQETQYF.

A note on this clone: The CDR3 is cut off 3 residues early in the read; its end comes from the germline J gene. This rearrangement joins TRBV10-3 to TRBJ1-5; D not certain. The CDR3 spans 13 residues. Germline CDR1 ENHRY, CDR2 SYGVKD. The V end lost 3 bases, the J end lost 3 bases, and 6 bases lay between the germline ends. CDR3 sequence reads: CAISDSFNQPQHF. The covered CDR3 bases are TGTGCCATCAGTGATTCTTTCAATCAGCCC.

Regarding this clone: From the germline J gene comes the end of the CDR3, since the read stops 3 residues before it. The chain recombines TRBV20-1 with TRBJ2-7, with 9 bases lining up with TRBD2. The CDR3 length is 15 residues. Trimming cost V 2 bases and J 3 bases; bases outside gene matches: 8. Germline-derived CDR1 and CDR2 are DFQATT and SNEGSKA (reference sequence). The part of the CDR3 DNA that was read is TGCAGTGCTAGACTCGCGGCTAGCGGGGACTACGAG. It specifies CSARLAASGDYE. The whole CDR3 region reads CSARLAASGDYEQYF.

Note on this clone: The read finishes 3 residues shy of the CDR3 end, and the germline J gene is used to complete it. The rearrangement uses TRBV20-1 and TRBJ2-5, with D possibly being TRBD1 (5 bases). The germline V gene encodes CDR1 DFQATT and CDR2 SNEGSKA (reference sequence). The CDR3 covers 14 residues. CDR3 residues: CRVGAPGLIETQYF. CDR3 bases read: TGCAGAGTTGGGGCTCCGGGTTTAATAGAGACC.

With respect to this clone: The CDR3 end falls 3 residues outside the read, so it is completed with the germline J gene. This chain connects TRBV30 to TRBJ2-7; D is undetermined. Germline V gene lookup returns CDR1 GTSNPN and CDR2 SVGIG (reference sequence). CDR3 length: 11 amino acids. Trimming cost V 5 bases and J 0 bases, with 5 bases left between them. CDR3 loop: CAWVNSYEQYF. The DNA read from the CDR3 is TGTGCCTGGGTAAACTCCTACGAG.

The covered CDR3 bases are TGCGCCAGCAGCTTGGGCGCGGAGCCGAACACCGGGGAG. Amino acid sequence: CASSLGAEPNTGE. The complete CDR3 sequence is CASSLGAEPNTGELFF. J is TRBJ2-2 and V is TRBV5-1; D remains ambiguous. Read data end 3 residues before the CDR3 end; the end is taken from the germline J gene. CDR3 length: 16 amino acids. Germline V CDR1 and CDR2: SGHRS, YFSETQ. V was pared by 0 bases and J by 0 bases, with 9 bases between. Complete variable domain (other parts from reference TRBV5-1 and TRBJ2-2): KAGVTQTPRYLIKTRGQQVTLSCSPISGHRSVSWYQQTPGQGLQFLFEYFSETQRNKGNFPGRFSGRQFSNSRSEMNVSTLELGDSALYLCASSLGAEPNTGELFFGEGSRLTVL.

Regarding this clone: Read data end 3 residues before the CDR3 end; the end is taken from the germline J gene. This chain uses TRBV19 with TRBJ2-3; tentatively, D is TRBD2 (6 bases). Germline CDR1 LNHDA, CDR2 SQIVND (reference sequence). V lost 1 base and J 3 bases, leaving 11 bases between the germline ends. The CDR3 consists of 15 residues. Incomplete CDR3 DNA: TGTGCCAGTAGTATAGCTTGGCGGGAAACAGATACG. Encoded protein: CASSIAWRETDT. In full, the CDR3 is CASSIAWRETDTQYF.

Note on this clone: The observed sequence ends 3 residues before the CDR3 terminus, with the missing tail filled in from the germline J gene. The chain recombines TRBV29-1 with TRBJ1-3; perhaps TRBD1 as D (5 bases). The CDR3 has 15 amino acids. Germline CDR1 is SQVTM and CDR2 is ANQGSEA. The V and J ends lost 0 bases and 2 bases respectively, with 11 bases between them. The sequenced part of the CDR3 DNA is TGCAGCGTTGAAGATCTGGGGCCTGCTGGAAACACC. Translating it yields CSVEDLGPAGNT. The whole CDR3 region reads CSVEDLGPAGNTIYF.

With respect to this clone: The CDR3 end falls 3 residues outside the read, so it is completed with the germline J gene. The sample holds other DNA sequences that translate to the same CDR3. The chain combines TRBV5-1 with TRBJ1-5; TRBD1 matches 9 bases. CDR3 size: 14 residues. From germline, CDR1 is SGHRS and CDR2 YFSETQ. V lost 4 bases and J lost 4; bases outside the gene matches: 3. The CDR3 region is CASSLGTGNQPQHF. CDR3 bases read: TGCGCCAGCAGCCTTGGGACAGGGAATCAGCCC. The entire variable domain, with the rest obtained from reference TRBV5-1 and TRBJ1-5, is as follows: KAGVTQTPRYLIKTRGQQVTLSCSPISGHRSVSWYQQTPGQGLQFLFEYFSETQRNKGNFPGRFSGRQFSNSRSEMNVSTLELGDSALYLCASSLGTGNQPQHFGDGTRLSIL.

Points on this clone: The CDR3 goes on 3 residues after the read ends, and that part is filled in from the germline J gene. The chain employs TRBV6-1 and TRBJ1-4, with 10 nucleotides matching TRBD1. The V gene end was trimmed by 3 bases and the J gene end by 8 bases; junction bases not matched to a gene: 6. CDR1 is MNHNS, CDR2 SASEGT, per germline. The CDR3 covers 15 residues. The DNA read from the CDR3 is TGTGCCAGCAGTGATACCGGGACAGGGGACGAAAAA. Translation: CASSDTGTGDEK. The entire CDR3 sequence reads CASSDTGTGDEKLFF.

Concerning this clone: The read ends 3 residues before the CDR3 terminus; that terminus is restored from the germline J gene. This chain links TRBV20-1 with TRBJ2-3; 11 positions match TRBD2. Trimming took 1 base from V and 5 from J; bases not matched to a gene: 5. The germline CDR1 and CDR2 sequences are DFQATT and SNEGSKA (reference sequence). The CDR3 loop spans 15 amino acids. CDR3 protein: CSARALAGAGDTQYF. The covered CDR3 bases are TGCAGTGCTAGAGCACTAGCGGGAGCGGGAGATACG.

The CDR3 spells CASSLTSGSYNEQFF. The part of the CDR3 DNA that was read is TGTGCCAGCAGCCTGACTAGCGGGAGTTACAATGAG. The chain employs TRBV11-2 and TRBJ2-1, with 12 bases matching TRBD2. The read ends 3 residues shy of where the CDR3 ends; the end is completed using the germline J gene. Per the germline V gene, CDR1 is SGHAT and CDR2 is FQNNGV. V dropped 5 bases and J dropped 4; count of bases not matched to a gene: 3. CDR3 length: 15 residues.

In regard to this clone: The read ends 3 residues shy of where the CDR3 ends; the end is completed using the germline J gene. The chain employs TRBV5-1 and TRBJ1-2; 7 nucleotides line up with TRBD1. Per the germline V gene, CDR1 is SGHRS and CDR2 is YFSETQ. The V segment lost 0 bases and the J segment 0 bases; nucleotides outside the gene matches: 2. CDR3 size: 15 residues. CDR3: CASSLGGTANYGYTF. CDR3 DNA (partial): TGCGCCAGCAGCTTGGGAGGGACAGCTAACTATGGC.

The CDR3 loop is CASSRVGYEQYF. Partial CDR3 DNA: TGTGCCAGCAGCCGGGTTGGGTACGAG. V is TRBV11-2 and J is TRBJ2-7, with D unclear. Read coverage stops 3 residues before the CDR3 terminus; the germline J gene supplies the remainder. The germline V gene has CDR1 SGHAT and CDR2 FQNNGV. The CDR3 extends over 12 amino acids. The V gene lost 5 bases and the J gene lost 4 bases, with 9 bases spanning the gap.

As concerns this clone: The CDR3 end falls 3 residues outside the read, so it is completed with the germline J gene. The rearrangement joins TRBV18 to TRBJ1-2, with 9 bases fitting TRBD1. CDR1 and CDR2 (germline): KGHSH, LQKENI. Unmatched junction bases numbered 3, after V lost 4 bases and J lost 6 bases. The CDR3 consists of 13 residues. The DNA read from the CDR3 is TGTGCCAGCTCACAGGGACAGGGAGATGGC. Its protein product is CASSQGQGDG. Given in full, the CDR3 is CASSQGQGDGYTF. Using reference TRBV18 and TRBJ1-2 for the parts outside the CDR3, the full variable domain is NAGVMQNPRHLVRRRGQEARLRCSPMKGHSHVYWYRQLPEEGLKFMVYLQKENIIDESGMPKERFSAEFPKEGPSILRIQQVVRGDSAAYFCASSQGQGDGYTFGSGTRLTVV.

Comment on this clone: Read sequence stops 3 residues before the CDR3 end, and the germline J gene provides the missing end. The chain carries TRBV18 and TRBJ2-3; 7 nucleotides line up with TRBD2. Germline assignment: CDR1 KGHSH and CDR2 LQKENI. The CDR3 contains 15 residues. With V trimmed by 6 bases and J by 2 bases, 8 bases remained unmatched. The chain's CDR3 is CASSLQRGLTDTQYF. CDR3 bases read: TGTGCCAGCTCCCTTCAGCGGGGCCTCACAGATACG.

As concerns this clone: The CDR3 end falls 3 residues outside the read, so it is completed with the germline J gene. The V and J genes are TRBV7-2 and TRBJ2-1, with D possibly matching TRBD2 (5 bases). CDR1 is SGHTA and CDR2 is FQGNSA in the germline V gene. The length of the CDR3 is 16 residues. Trimming took 0 bases from V and 0 from J, leaving 9 bases between them. Here the CDR3 reads CASSLASVSSYNEQFF. The covered CDR3 bases are TGTGCCAGCAGCTTAGCTAGCGTAAGCTCCTACAATGAG. Full variable domain (rest looked up from reference TRBV7-2 and TRBJ2-1): GAGVSQSPSNKVTEKGKDVELRCDPISGHTALYWYRQSLGQGLEFLIYFQGNSAPDKSGLPSDRFSAERTGGSVSTLTIQRTQQEDSAVYLCASSLASVSSYNEQFFGPGTRLTVL.